The present T cell receptor beta chain was sequenced within a study of T cell responses to AZD1222 COVID-19 vaccine (dated by TCRdb to about 2021). Regarding the study in general: Because spike-specific TCR depth and breadth did not differ between the two schedules, AZD1222 recipients who got a second dose at roughly 4 weeks were pooled with those who got a second dose at roughly 12 weeks. A total of about 250 trial participants underwent TCR sequencing, of whom approximately 200 had received two doses of AZD1222 and 26 had received two doses of the MenACWY control vaccine. Enrollment into the trials was organized by age into subgroups of 18-55, 56-69 and 70-plus years, and those subgroups contained roughly 150, 30 and 60 TCR-sequenced participants, respectively. Study-wide conclusions, independent of this receptor: The 56-69-year group was small, and its depth increase did not reach significance, likely because of low power. Reportedly, close to half of the unique spike-specific TCRs recognized epitopes lying outside the regions that are mutated in the B.1.351 and B.1.1.7 variants. Because no day 14 peak-response samples were available, repertoires were characterized only after the peak T cell response. Most participants were white British and females outnumbered males, and the authors suggested that clonal diversity may have been underestimated. The whole spike protein was spanned by vaccine-associated CD4 TCRs, and dominant responses were seen in regions 160-218 and 743-854. After two AZD1222 doses, spike-specific TCR breadth and depth were significantly higher than at day 0 and than in MenACWY recipients. Conclusions about previously exposed vaccinees are limited, since just a handful of AZD1222 recipients were seropositive for SARS-CoV-2 at baseline.

The CDR3 regions of human TCRbeta chains were subjected to immunosequencing. The authors processed their data as follows. Repertoire TCRs were matched against a reference library of SARS-CoV-2-specific TCRs generated with the MIRA antigen-specificity platform. Breadth was defined as the fraction of unique TCRs that were SARS-CoV-2-associated, and depth was defined as the fraction of total T cells that were SARS-CoV-2-associated. Using the MIRA data, each spike-specific TCR was mapped to the spike region that the TCR reacts to and placed in a CD4 or CD8 class. Log10-transformed breadth and depth values were compared by one-way ANOVA with Sidak's multiple comparisons tests. TCRdb carries this immuneACCESS record with in-frame sequences only. Its versions omit some clonotypes, under half of them owing to an unresolved V gene in the studies checked, with the rest unexplained. V, J and clone size were drawn from that table, and D and trimming were deduced from the DNA. Counted in this sample were some 170,000 clones; 85% to 95% of them appeared once. Over 0.8% of the sample goes to the ten largest clones.

The sample's time point label is to be understood as: baseline before first vaccination. Samples from vaccinated people were obtained from the UK trials COV001 and COV002, which included a single-blind randomized controlled phase 2/3 trial of AZD1222 (ChAdOx1 nCoV-19) in healthy adults. For TCRbeta chain sequencing, PBMC samples were collected from trial participants at day 0 and at day 28 after the second dose. Worth noting for this clone: Its antigen remains unidentified. No much larger clone is present one base from it, and per-base qualities are unavailable.

The TCR comes from an adult in good health. Sequencing used peripheral blood, obtained on day 0 of AZD1222 vaccination.

DNA sequence: TGTGCCAGCACACTGGAGAGGAACACTGAAGCTTTCTTT. Protein translation: CASTLERNTEAFF. The chain is made from TRBV6-6 and TRBJ1-1; no D gene call is confident. CDR1 and CDR2 are drawn from the germline V gene (reference sequence): MNHNY, SVGAGI. Inclusive of the bounding cysteine and phenylalanine, the CDR3 is 13 residues long. Only the CDR3 DNA stays, 39 bases, in frame from base 1. Between the V and J ends, shortened by 7 bases and 1 base respectively, the junction contains 10 bases.